This T cell receptor (beta chain) is drawn from a study of vaccination and CD4 T cells after COVID-19. Of note for this clonotype: What it binds is unknown.

Treatment here: approximately 11-day PBMC culture with coronavirus spike peptide pools or control peptides (ViraFEST assay). Sequenced with the Oncomine TCR Beta short-read assay was DNA taken from cultured CD4+ T cells. TCRdb re-called the PCR reads with MiXCR, one entry per CDR3 protein. The table lists more than 3,000 distinct CDR3 sequences, roughly 17% of them singletons. The sequenced sample was CD4+ T cells from blood, cultured in vitro. The TCR comes from a human donor who had recovered from COVID-19.

The CDR3 loop reads CAISVQGYGNTIYF. For the CDR3, the DNA is TGTGCCATCAGTGTTCAGGGTTATGGAAACACCATATATTTT. The V call is TRBV10-3, the J call TRBJ1-3; TRBD1 is a possible D gene (5 bases). The V gene's germline CDR1 is ENHRY and CDR2 SYGVKD. V lost 4 bases to trimming and J lost 3 bases, with 10 bases between them. This CDR3 spans 14 amino acids.